Below are 21 T cell receptor beta chains sequenced from a single sample in a study of blood T cells in healthy people across ages. With a J-beta primer mix and a sample-barcoded 5' primer, a second PCR ran about 6 to 11 cycles. TCRdb redid the calling of the 5' RACE reads with MiXCR, one entry per CDR3 protein. The table lists 1.5 million to 2 million distinct CDR3 sequences, about 32% of them singletons. Sequencing used blood. The receptor source for this set is a woman in her twenties or thirties in good health.

This clonotype was seen only a few times. The gene calls are TRBV27 and TRBJ2-6; TRBD1 aligns across 7 bases. CDR1 is MNHEY and CDR2 is SMNVEV in the germline V gene (reference sequence). This CDR3 is built from 18 residues. Losses at the gene ends were 5 bases for V and 0 bases for J; bases not matched to a gene: 10. The CDR3 DNA is TGTGCCAGCAGTCTCCGGGACAGTAGGGTCTCTGGGGCCAACGTCCTGACTTTC. This sequence encodes CASSLRDSRVSGANVLTF.

The V gene is TRBV27, the J gene TRBJ2-3; TRBD2 matches at 9 bases. The germline gives CDR1 MNHEY, CDR2 SMNVEV (reference sequence). Unmatched junction bases numbered 14, after V lost 7 bases and J lost 3 bases. CDR3 size: 17 residues. The CDR3, as DNA: TGTGCCAGCAAAGGTGGCCCCGGCGGGAGGGGAACAGATACGCAGTATTTT. Its protein product is CASKGGPGGRGTDTQYF.

On this clonotype itself: A much larger clonotype is one base distant, so this may be a read error. The V and J genes are TRBV4-1 and TRBJ2-1, with 7 bases lining up with TRBD2. J gave up 1 base and V 2 bases, and 11 bases lay outside the gene matches. There are 18 residues in the CDR3. Germline CDR1 is MGHRA and CDR2 is YSYEKL. CDR3: CASSQLLLVGGSYNEQFF. DNA for the CDR3: TGCGCCAGCAGCCAACTACTCCTAGTGGGAGGGTCCTACAATGAGCAGTTCTTC.

Only one count was recorded for this clonotype. The chain combines TRBV2 with TRBJ2-3; D gene ambiguous. The CDR3 is made up of 12 amino acids. Between the trimmed V and J ends, which lost 4 bases and 5 bases, there was a span of 7 bases. CDR1 is SNHLY and CDR2 is FYNNEI in the germline V gene. Here the CDR3 reads CASSVEVDTQYF. The DNA for the CDR3 is TGTGCCAGCAGTGTCGAAGTAGATACGCAGTATTTT.

This clonotype has more than one count but fewer than ten. The chain couples TRBV6-6 to TRBJ1-5, with D possibly TRBD1 on 5 matching bases. The V gene's germline CDR1 is MNHNY and CDR2 SVGAGI (reference sequence). V lost 7 bases and J lost 0, with 19 bases in between. The CDR3 is 17 amino acids. The CDR3 protein is CASTLGVDNYSNQPQHF. In DNA form, the CDR3 reads TGTGCCAGCACCCTAGGGGTCGATAATTATAGCAATCAGCCCCAGCATTTT.

The chain is built from TRBV20-1 and TRBJ1-1; D is uncertain. The CDR3 covers 11 residues. Trimming shortened V by 4 bases and J by 7 bases, and 10 bases separated the two germline ends. CDR1 and CDR2 from the germline V gene are DFQATT and SNEGSKA (reference sequence). CDR3 in DNA: TGCAGTGCTATCCCCGAACGTGAAGCTTTCTTT. Its translation: CSAIPEREAFF.

This clonotype turned up a few times. V and J are TRBV4-1 and TRBJ2-7; TRBD1 might be the D (5 bases). The CDR3 has 13 residues. Deletions cut 8 bases from V and 4 bases from J, with 15 bases between. Germline lookup yields CDR1 MGHRA and CDR2 YSYEKL. CDR3 bases: TGCGCCAGCGCCCGAGACAGCCGGTACGAGCAGTACTTC. It translates to CASARDSRYEQYF.

This clonotype appeared a few times. Mismatch with germline at one junction end may stem from a read error. The chain combines TRBV6-1 with TRBJ1-1; 7 positions match TRBD1. The CDR3 totals 14 residues. Looked up from germline, CDR1 is MNHNS and CDR2 is SASEGT. CDR3 in DNA: TGTGCCAGCAGCTGGGGACAGACGAACACTGAAGTTTTCTTT. It yields the protein CASSWGQTNTEVFF.

A few counts support this clonotype. This chain links TRBV2 with TRBJ2-1; TRBD2 might be the D (5 bases). The V gene's germline CDR1 is SNHLY and CDR2 FYNNEI. Trimming took off 7 bases at V and 10 bases at J, with 17 bases between the two ends. The CDR3 is 13 amino acids. In DNA form, the CDR3 reads TGTGCCAGCACCCAAGGTGTGGGAGAGGAGCAGTTCTTC. Protein product: CASTQGVGEEQFF.

This sequence joins TRBV5-1 and TRBJ2-5, with D maybe TRBD1 (5 bases). Trimming took 4 bases from V and 11 from J, leaving 18 bases between them. CDR1 and CDR2 (germline): SGHRS, YFSETQ. The CDR3 is made up of 13 amino acids. CDR3 residues: CASSDQGDTEQYF. The DNA for the CDR3 is TGCGCCAGCAGCGATCAGGGTGACACTGAGCAGTACTTC.

The chain is built from TRBV30 and TRBJ2-1; a weak D match, TRBD1 (6 bases). V was cut by 8 bases and J by 2 bases, with 16 bases left in between. CDR1 and CDR2 (germline): GTSNPN, SVGIG (reference sequence). The CDR3 covers 14 residues. The DNA of the CDR3 is TGTGCCGGGGGCGAAGCAGGGCCCTACAATGAGCAGTTCTTC. Its translation: CAGGEAGPYNEQFF.

This chain links TRBV3-1 with TRBJ1-1; D unresolved. The V gene's germline CDR1 is LGHDT and CDR2 YNNKEL (reference sequence). Trimming removed 4 bases from V and 0 bases from J, with 9 bases in between. The CDR3 loop spans 14 amino acids. CDR3 sequence (DNA): TGTGCCAGCAGCCCTCCCATTTTGAACACTGAAGCTTTCTTT. Translating gives CASSPPILNTEAFF.

The chain carries TRBV7-6 and TRBJ2-1; TRBD2 aligns across 11 bases. Germline assignment: CDR1 SGHVS and CDR2 FNYEAQ. The CDR3 has 17 residues. Trimming at V came to 0 bases and at J to 7 bases, leaving 8 bases not matched to a gene. This chain's CDR3 is CASSLAVVASGRNEQFF. The DNA of the CDR3 is TGTGCCAGCAGCTTAGCTGTCGTGGCTAGCGGGAGGAATGAGCAGTTCTTC.

Of note for this clonotype: Possible read error: a much larger clone is one base away. The chain joins TRBV4-1 to TRBJ2-1, with a tentative D call TRBD2 (6 bases). CDR1 is MGHRA, CDR2 YSYEKL, per germline. CDR3 size: 13 residues. The V end was cut by 4 bases, the J end by 10 bases, with 14 bases between. DNA of the CDR3: TGCGCCAGCAGCCGGGACTTCTCCTACGAGCAGTTCTTC. Translating gives CASSRDFSYEQFF.

In this sample, this clonotype turned up a few times. The chain carries TRBV3-1 and TRBJ1-2; 7 bases fit TRBD1. CDR1 is LGHDT, CDR2 YNNKEL, per germline (reference sequence). The CDR3 contains 15 residues. V dropped 0 bases and J dropped 7; count of bases not matched to a gene: 8. The CDR3 coding sequence is TGTGCCAGCAGCCAAGATGGAAGGGGGCTTGGTGGCTACACCTTC. The encoded protein is CASSQDGRGLGGYTF.

This chain links TRBV13 with TRBJ2-6, with D perhaps TRBD1 or TRBD2 (5 bases each). This CDR3 region has 16 residues. Per germline, CDR1 PRHDT and CDR2 FYEKMQ (reference sequence). Trimming pared 5 bases from V and 2 bases from J, leaving 13 bases between. CDR3 amino acids: CASSHEGPPGANVLTF. CDR3 in DNA: TGTGCCAGCAGCCACGAGGGGCCACCTGGGGCCAACGTCCTGACTTTC.

The V and J genes are TRBV20-1 and TRBJ2-1; D possibly corresponds to TRBD2 (5 bases). CDR1 and CDR2 from the germline V gene are DFQATT and SNEGSKA (reference sequence). The V end was cut by 5 bases, the J end by 9 bases, with 11 bases between. This CDR3 is 11 amino acids long. CDR3 nucleotide sequence: TGCAGTGCTGTTACGGGGATTGAGCAGTTCTTC. This codes for CSAVTGIEQFF.

This clonotype was observed many times. The CDR3 here is CASSLGRTGGANVLTF. The CDR3, as DNA: TGCGCCAGCAGCTTGGGGCGGACAGGTGGGGCCAACGTCCTGACTTTC. The chain recombines TRBV5-1 with TRBJ2-6; TRBD1 agrees at 7 bases. V trimming: 0 bases; J trimming: 3 bases; junction bases outside the gene matches: 3. Per germline, CDR1 SGHRS and CDR2 YFSETQ. The CDR3 covers 16 residues.

This clonotype occurred a few times. The DNA for the CDR3 is TGTGCCAGCAGCCAGACTAGCGGGATCGCAGATACGCAGTATTTT. It translates to CASSQTSGIADTQYF. V and J are TRBV7-3 and TRBJ2-3; 11 positions match TRBD2. With 5 bases clipped from V and 4 bases from J, the junction kept 5 bases outside the gene matches. CDR3 length: 15 residues. The V gene's germline CDR1 is SGHTA and CDR2 FQGTGA.

The chain uses TRBV9 and TRBJ2-5, with TRBD2 matching 9 bases. The CDR3 has 16 amino acids. Germline V gene lookup returns CDR1 SGDLS and CDR2 YYNGEE. The trim removed 0 bases at V and 4 bases at J, leaving 7 bases unmatched. Here the CDR3 DNA reads TGTGCCAGCAGCGTAGGGGGGCGGGGGGGCACAGAGACCCAGTACTTC. This codes for CASSVGGRGGTETQYF.

The chain links TRBV18 to TRBJ2-7; TRBD2 matches at 11 bases. Germline-derived CDR1 and CDR2 are KGHSH and LQKENI. V trimming: 0 bases; J trimming: 4 bases; junction bases outside the gene matches: 8. The CDR3 spans 17 residues. CDR3 loop: CASSPPGLAAKQYEQYF. DNA of the CDR3: TGTGCCAGCTCACCACCGGGACTAGCGGCCAAACAATACGAGCAGTACTTC.